The 8 T cell receptor beta chains reported below all come from one sample, sequenced in a study of glioma-infiltrating T cells after dendritic cell vaccination. Time point meaning: after dendritic cell vaccination, including at tumor progression/relapse. Using immunoSEQ multiplex PCR, the repertoire was profiled, and TCRdb retains in-frame clones only, with some absent. The table has more than 95,000 clones, around 90% seen once. Sequenced here: blood, sampled after dendritic cell vaccination. Receptor source: a human donor with glioblastoma.

This clone showed up just a few times. The gene calls are TRBV28 and TRBJ2-7, with TRBD2 matching over 9 bases. Trimming took 2 bases from V and 6 from J; bases not matched to a gene: 8. CDR3 size: 15 residues. CDR1 is MDHEN and CDR2 is SYDVKM in the germline V gene. The DNA of the CDR3 is TGTGCCAGCAGTTTAGTGCTAGCGGGACGCGGCGAGCAGTACTTC. Translated, it gives CASSLVLAGRGEQYF. Together with reference TRBV28 and TRBJ2-7, the CDR3 gives the full variable domain: DVKVTQSSRYLVKRTGEKVFLECVQDMDHENMFWYRQDPGLGLRLIYFSYDVKMKEKGDIPEGYSVSREKKERFSLILESASTNQTSMYLCASSLVLAGRGEQYFGPGTRLTVT.

This chain joins TRBV5-1 and TRBJ2-3; D is unresolved. V was cut by 2 bases and J by 2 bases, with 9 bases left in between. Germline CDR1 and CDR2: SGHRS and YFSETQ. This CDR3 contains 14 residues. CDR3 coding DNA: TGCGCCAGCAGCTTTTTCACAGACACAGATACGCAGTATTTT. It is translated as CASSFFTDTDTQYF.

The chain links TRBV1 to TRBJ1-2; TRBD1, the D gene given by the table, was not confirmed from the DNA. TRBV1 is classified as a pseudogene. The CDR3 runs 15 residues. The CDR3 protein is CTSSQSDRKVKGYTF. The DNA for the CDR3 is TGCACCAGCAGCCAAAGCGACAGGAAGGTAAAGGGCTACACCTTC.

The rearrangement links TRBV30 to TRBJ1-6, with 9 bases identical to TRBD1. Trimming took 3 bases from V and 8 from J; bases not matched to a gene: 8. CDR3 length: 15 residues. Germline CDR1 reads GTSNPN; CDR2 reads SVGIG (reference sequence). CDR3 region: CAWSPGQGNDSPLHF. CDR3 bases: TGTGCCTGGAGCCCGGGACAGGGCAACGATTCACCCCTCCACTTT.

The chain couples TRBV14 to TRBJ1-2, with D possibly being TRBD1 (5 bases). Germline V CDR1 and CDR2: SGHDN, FVKESK. Trimming stripped 4 bases from V and 8 bases from J, with 14 bases between. The CDR3 runs 13 residues. CDR3 DNA sequence: TGTGCCAGCAGCCCCTCAGGGAGGGGCGGCTACACCTTC. Protein product: CASSPSGRGGYTF. The whole variable domain, filled in from reference TRBV14 and TRBJ1-2, reads EAGVTQFPSHSVIEKGQTVTLRCDPISGHDNLYWYRRVMGKEIKFLLHFVKESKQDESGMPNNRFLAERTGGTYSTLKVQPAELEDSGVYFCASSPSGRGGYTFGSGTRLTVV.

The V gene is TRBV2, the J gene TRBJ2-7, with D tentatively TRBD2 (6 bases). The CDR3 covers 15 residues. Germline lookup yields CDR1 SNHLY and CDR2 FYNNEI. Between the trimmed V and J ends, which lost 6 bases and 7 bases, there was a span of 22 bases. The chain's CDR3 is CASRRPGLLSKEQYF. CDR3 in DNA: TGTGCCAGCAGGAGACCGGGACTCCTAAGTAAGGAGCAGTACTTC.

The rearrangement uses TRBV27 and TRBJ2-2, with 7 positions matching TRBD1. Trimming removed 1 base from V and 5 bases from J; junction bases left unmatched: 7. There are 16 residues in the CDR3. Germline V gene data show CDR1 as MNHEY and CDR2 as SMNVEV (reference sequence). The CDR3 protein is CASSLFGRGNTGELFF. CDR3 sequence (DNA): TGTGCCAGCAGTTTATTCGGCAGGGGGAATACCGGGGAGCTGTTTTTT.

The V call is TRBV5-6, the J call TRBJ1-2, with D unclear. Germline CDR1 SGHDT, CDR2 YYEEEE. The CDR3 loop spans 14 amino acids. Trimming took 0 bases from V and 5 from J, leaving 11 bases between them. The CDR3, as DNA: TGTGCCAGCAGCTTGGACAGCACTGAGTATGGCTACACCTTC. Residues: CASSLDSTEYGYTF.